One T cell receptor beta chain is described in this entry. The target antigen is unknown. Only in-frame clones appear in the TCRdb table, and some are missing; sequencing was by immunoSEQ multiplex PCR. Of 300,000 or so clones listed, approximately 85% were seen once; the top ten hold about 0.96%. The sample comes from a study of cytomegalovirus exposure and HLA in healthy donors. Study-level background: Later, an analysis reported that the 130 or so validation repertoires had used the same platform as the 500 to 750 first-cohort repertoires.

Study-wide points: Researchers counted 164 TCR beta chains as cytomegalovirus-associated. A few CMV-associated chains were confirmed in vitro to be specific for CMV antigens. TCR sequences were mostly rare, though some public TCRs occurred in many donors.

V was shortened by 5 bases and J by 0 bases, with 7 bases between the two germline ends. The CDR3 covers 14 residues. Per germline, CDR1 MNHNS and CDR2 SASEGT. Material: PBMCs. This clonotype originated in a man under 40 in good health and CMV-seronegative. This chain connects TRBV6-1 to TRBJ1-4, with no clear D. The CDR3 coding sequence is TGTGCCAGCAGTCCACAGCCAACTAATGAAAAACTGTTTTTT. Amino acid sequence: CASSPQPTNEKLFF.